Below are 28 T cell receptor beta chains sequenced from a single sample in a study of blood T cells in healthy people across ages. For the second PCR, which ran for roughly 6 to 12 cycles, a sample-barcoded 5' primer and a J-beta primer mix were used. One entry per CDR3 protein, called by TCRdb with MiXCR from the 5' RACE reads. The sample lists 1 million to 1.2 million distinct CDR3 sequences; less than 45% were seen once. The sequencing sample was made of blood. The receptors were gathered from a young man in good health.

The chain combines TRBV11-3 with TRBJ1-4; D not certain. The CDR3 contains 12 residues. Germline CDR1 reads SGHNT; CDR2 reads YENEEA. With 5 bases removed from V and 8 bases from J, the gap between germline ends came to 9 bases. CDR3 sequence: CASSLRTEKLFF. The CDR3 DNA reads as TGTGCCAGCAGCCTTCGTACCGAAAAACTGTTTTTT.

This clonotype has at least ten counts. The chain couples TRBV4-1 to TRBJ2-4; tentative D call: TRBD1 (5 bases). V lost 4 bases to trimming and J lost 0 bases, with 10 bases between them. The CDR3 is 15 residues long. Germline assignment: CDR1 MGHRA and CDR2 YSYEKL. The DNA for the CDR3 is TGCGCCAGCAGCCGCCTACAGGCAGCCAAAAACATTCAGTACTTC. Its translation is CASSRLQAAKNIQYF.

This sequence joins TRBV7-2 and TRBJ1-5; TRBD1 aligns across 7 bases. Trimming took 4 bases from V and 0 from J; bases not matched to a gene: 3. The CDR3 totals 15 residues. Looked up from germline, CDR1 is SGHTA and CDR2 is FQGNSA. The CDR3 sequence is CASSSRGSSNQPQHF. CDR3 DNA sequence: TGTGCCAGCAGCTCCAGGGGGTCTAGCAATCAGCCCCAGCATTTT. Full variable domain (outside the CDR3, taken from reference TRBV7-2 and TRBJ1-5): GAGVSQSPSNKVTEKGKDVELRCDPISGHTALYWYRQSLGQGLEFLIYFQGNSAPDKSGLPSDRFSAERTGGSVSTLTIQRTQQEDSAVYLCASSSRGSSNQPQHFGDGTRLSIL.

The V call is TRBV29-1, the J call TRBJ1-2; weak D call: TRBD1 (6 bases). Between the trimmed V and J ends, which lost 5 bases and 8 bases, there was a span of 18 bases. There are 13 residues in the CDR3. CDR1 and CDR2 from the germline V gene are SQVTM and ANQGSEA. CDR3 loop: CSVPDAQGLGYTF. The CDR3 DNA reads TGCAGCGTTCCCGACGCACAGGGTCTCGGCTACACCTTC.

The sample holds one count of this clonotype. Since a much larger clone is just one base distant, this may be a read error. The CDR3 reads CASSLGPPPEAQYF. CDR3 DNA: TGTGCCAGCAGCTTGGGACCGCCACCCGAGGCCCAGTACTTC. The chain combines TRBV12-3 or TRBV12-4 with TRBJ2-5; D is perhaps TRBD1 or TRBD2 (5 bases each). Trimming pared 6 bases from V and 9 bases from J, leaving 20 bases between. The CDR3 extends over 14 amino acids.

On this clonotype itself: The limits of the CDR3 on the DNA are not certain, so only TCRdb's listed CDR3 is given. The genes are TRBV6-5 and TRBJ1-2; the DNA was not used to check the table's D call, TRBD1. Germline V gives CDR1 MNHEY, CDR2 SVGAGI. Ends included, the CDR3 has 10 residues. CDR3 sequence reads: CATRDYGCTF.

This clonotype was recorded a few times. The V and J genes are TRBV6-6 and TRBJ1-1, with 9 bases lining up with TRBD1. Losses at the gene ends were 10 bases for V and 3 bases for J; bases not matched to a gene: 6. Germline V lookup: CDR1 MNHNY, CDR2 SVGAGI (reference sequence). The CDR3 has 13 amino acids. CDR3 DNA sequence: TGTGCCATCGACAGGGGGAGGGACACTGAAGCTTTCTTT. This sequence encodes CAIDRGRDTEAFF.

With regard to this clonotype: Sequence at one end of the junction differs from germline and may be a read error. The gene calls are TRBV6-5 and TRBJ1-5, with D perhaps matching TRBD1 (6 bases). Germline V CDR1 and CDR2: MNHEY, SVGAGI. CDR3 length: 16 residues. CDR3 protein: CASSPFTGISKQPQHF. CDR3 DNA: TGTGCCAGCAGTCCATTTACAGGGATAAGCAAGCAGCCCCAGCATTTT.

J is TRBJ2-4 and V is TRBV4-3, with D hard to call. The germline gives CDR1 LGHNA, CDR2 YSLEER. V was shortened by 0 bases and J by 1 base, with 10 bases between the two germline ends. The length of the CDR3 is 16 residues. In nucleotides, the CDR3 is TGCGCCAGCAGCCAAGAGGGTCCAGCTGCCAAAAACATTCAGTACTTC. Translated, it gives CASSQEGPAAKNIQYF.

CDR3 sequence reads: CASSPKRGALNEKLFF. The CDR3 region has the DNA TGTGCCAGCAGCCCAAAAAGGGGGGCCCTTAATGAAAAACTGTTTTTT. This chain joins TRBV6-1 and TRBJ1-4, with a tentative D call TRBD1 (6 bases). Trimming shortened V by 6 bases and J by 4 bases, and 18 bases separated the two germline ends. The germline gives CDR1 MNHNS, CDR2 SASEGT. This CDR3 region has 16 residues.

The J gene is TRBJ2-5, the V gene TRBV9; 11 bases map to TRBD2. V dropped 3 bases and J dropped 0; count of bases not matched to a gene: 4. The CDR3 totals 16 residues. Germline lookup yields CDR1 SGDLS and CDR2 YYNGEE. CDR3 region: CASSGGLAVYQETQYF. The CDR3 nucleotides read TGTGCCAGCAGCGGGGGACTAGCGGTGTACCAAGAGACCCAGTACTTC.

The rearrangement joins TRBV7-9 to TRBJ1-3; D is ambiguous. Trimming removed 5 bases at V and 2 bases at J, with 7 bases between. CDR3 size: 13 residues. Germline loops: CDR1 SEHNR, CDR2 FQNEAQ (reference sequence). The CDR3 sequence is CASSVGPGNTIYF. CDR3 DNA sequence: TGTGCCAGCAGCGTAGGACCTGGAAACACCATATATTTT.

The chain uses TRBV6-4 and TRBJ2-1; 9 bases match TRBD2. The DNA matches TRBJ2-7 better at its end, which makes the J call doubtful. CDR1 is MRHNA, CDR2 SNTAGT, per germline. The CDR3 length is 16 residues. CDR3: CASRALAGRSYNEQYF. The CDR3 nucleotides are TGTGCCAGCAGGGCCCTAGCGGGGCGCTCCTACAATGAGCAGTACTTC.

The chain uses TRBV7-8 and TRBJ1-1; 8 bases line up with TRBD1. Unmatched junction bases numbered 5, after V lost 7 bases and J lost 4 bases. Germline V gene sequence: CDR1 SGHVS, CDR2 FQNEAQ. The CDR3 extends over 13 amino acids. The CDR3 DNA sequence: TGTGCCAGCACCAGGACAGGGTCCACTGAAGCTTTCTTT. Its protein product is CASTRTGSTEAFF.

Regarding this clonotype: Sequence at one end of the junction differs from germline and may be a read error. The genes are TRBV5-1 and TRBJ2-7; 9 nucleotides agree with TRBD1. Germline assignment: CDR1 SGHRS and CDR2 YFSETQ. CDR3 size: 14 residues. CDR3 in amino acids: CASRDRASSYEQYF. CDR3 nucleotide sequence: TGTGCCAGCCGGGACAGGGCGAGCTCCTACGAGCAGTACTTC.

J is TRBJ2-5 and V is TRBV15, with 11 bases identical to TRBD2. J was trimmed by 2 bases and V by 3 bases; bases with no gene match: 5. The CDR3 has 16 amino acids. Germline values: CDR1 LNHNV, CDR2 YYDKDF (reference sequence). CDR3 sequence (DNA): TGTGCCACCAGCAGCGGACTAGCGGGCTTACAAGAGACCCAGTACTTC. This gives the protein CATSSGLAGLQETQYF. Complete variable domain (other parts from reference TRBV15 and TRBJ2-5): DAMVIQNPRYQVTQFGKPVTLSCSQTLNHNVMYWYQQKSSQAPKLLFHYYDKDFNNEADTPDNFQSRRPNTSFCFLDIRSPGLGDTAMYLCATSSGLAGLQETQYFGPGTRLLVL.

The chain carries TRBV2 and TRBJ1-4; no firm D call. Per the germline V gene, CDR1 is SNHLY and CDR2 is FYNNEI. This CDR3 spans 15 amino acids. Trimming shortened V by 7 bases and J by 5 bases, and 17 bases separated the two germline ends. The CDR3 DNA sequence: TGTGCCAGCACTCCCGGGAGGGCCAGGAATGAAAAACTGTTTTTT. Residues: CASTPGRARNEKLFF.

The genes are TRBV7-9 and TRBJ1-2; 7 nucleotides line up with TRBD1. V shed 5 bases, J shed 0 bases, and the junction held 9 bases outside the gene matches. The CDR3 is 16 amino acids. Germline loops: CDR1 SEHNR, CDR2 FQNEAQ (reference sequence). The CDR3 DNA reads TGTGCCAGCAGCCGGGACAGCGCGAATCCTAACTATGGCTACACCTTC. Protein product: CASSRDSANPNYGYTF.

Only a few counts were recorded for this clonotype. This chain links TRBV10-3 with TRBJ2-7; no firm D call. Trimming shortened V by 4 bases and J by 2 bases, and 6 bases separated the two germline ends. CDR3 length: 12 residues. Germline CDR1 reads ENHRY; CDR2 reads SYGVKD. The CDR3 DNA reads TGTGCCATCAGTGGGGGTCCCTACGAGCAGTACTTC. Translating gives CAISGGPYEQYF.

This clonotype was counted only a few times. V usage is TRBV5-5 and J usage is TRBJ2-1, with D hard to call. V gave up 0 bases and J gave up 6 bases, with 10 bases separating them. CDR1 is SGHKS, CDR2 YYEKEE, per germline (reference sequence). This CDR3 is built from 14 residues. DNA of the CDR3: TGTGCCAGCAGCTTGGGAGACCTCGTCAATGAGCAGTTCTTC. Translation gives CASSLGDLVNEQFF.

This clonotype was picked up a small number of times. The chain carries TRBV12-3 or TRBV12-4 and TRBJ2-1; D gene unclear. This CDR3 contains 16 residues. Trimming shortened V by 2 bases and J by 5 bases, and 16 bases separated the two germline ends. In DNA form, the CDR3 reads TGTGCCAGCAGTTTACCCCGTGGGCTTGAAGACAATGAGCAGTTCTTC. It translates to CASSLPRGLEDNEQFF.

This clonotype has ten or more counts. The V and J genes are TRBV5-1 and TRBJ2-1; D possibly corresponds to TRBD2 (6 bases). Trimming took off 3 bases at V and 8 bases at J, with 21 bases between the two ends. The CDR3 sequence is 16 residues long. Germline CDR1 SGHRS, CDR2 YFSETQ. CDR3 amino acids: CASSSGAGIYSDEQFF. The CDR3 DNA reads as TGCGCCAGCAGCTCTGGGGCGGGGATTTATTCGGATGAGCAGTTCTTC.

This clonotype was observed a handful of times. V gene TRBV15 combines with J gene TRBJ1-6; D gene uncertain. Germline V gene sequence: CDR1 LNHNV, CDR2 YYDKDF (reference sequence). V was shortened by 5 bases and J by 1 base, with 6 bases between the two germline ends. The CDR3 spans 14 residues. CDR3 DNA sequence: TGTGCCACCAGCTCCGCGTCCTATAATTCACCCCTCCACTTT. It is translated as CATSSASYNSPLHF. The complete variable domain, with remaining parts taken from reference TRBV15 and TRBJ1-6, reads DAMVIQNPRYQVTQFGKPVTLSCSQTLNHNVMYWYQQKSSQAPKLLFHYYDKDFNNEADTPDNFQSRRPNTSFCFLDIRSPGLGDTAMYLCATSSASYNSPLHFGNGTRLTVT.

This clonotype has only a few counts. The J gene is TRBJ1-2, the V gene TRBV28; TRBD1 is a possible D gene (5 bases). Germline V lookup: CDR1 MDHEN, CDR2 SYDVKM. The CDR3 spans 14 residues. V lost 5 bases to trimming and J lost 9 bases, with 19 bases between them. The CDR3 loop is CASSPPGTLLSYTF. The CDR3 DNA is TGTGCCAGCAGTCCCCCCGGGACGCTATTAAGCTACACCTTC.

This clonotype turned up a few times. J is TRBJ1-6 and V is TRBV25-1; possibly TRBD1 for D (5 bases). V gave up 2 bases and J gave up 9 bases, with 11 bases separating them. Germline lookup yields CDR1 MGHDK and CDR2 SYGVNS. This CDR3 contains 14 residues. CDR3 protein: CASSEGTSGSPLHF. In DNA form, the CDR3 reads TGTGCCAGCAGTGAAGGGACTTCGGGTTCACCCCTCCACTTT.

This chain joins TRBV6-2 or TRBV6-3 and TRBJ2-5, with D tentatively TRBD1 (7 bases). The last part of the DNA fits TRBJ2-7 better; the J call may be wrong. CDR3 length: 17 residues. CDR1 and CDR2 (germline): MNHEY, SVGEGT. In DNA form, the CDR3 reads TGTGCCAGCAGTTTTGTCGGCGGGACAGACCCCTACTACGAGCAGTACTTC. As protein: CASSFVGGTDPYYEQYF.

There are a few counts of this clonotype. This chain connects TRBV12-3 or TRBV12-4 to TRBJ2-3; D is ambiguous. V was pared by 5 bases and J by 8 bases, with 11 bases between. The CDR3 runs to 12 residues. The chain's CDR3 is CASSPDTFTQYF. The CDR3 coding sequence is TGTGCCAGCAGTCCCGACACATTTACGCAGTATTTT.

CDR3 nucleotides: TGTGCCAGCAGCTTAACTGGACTACCGTACAATGAGCAGTTCTTC. Protein: CASSLTGLPYNEQFF. V and J are TRBV11-2 and TRBJ2-1; a possible D gene is TRBD2 (6 bases). V was pared by 2 bases and J by 4 bases, with 12 bases between. CDR1 is SGHAT, CDR2 FQNNGV, per germline. The CDR3 length is 15 residues. Based on the CDR3 plus reference TRBV11-2 and TRBJ2-1, the full variable domain is EAGVAQSPRYKIIEKRQSVAFWCNPISGHATLYWYQQILGQGPKLLIQFQNNGVVDDSQLPKDRFSAERLKGVDSTLKIQPAKLEDSAVYLCASSLTGLPYNEQFFGPGTRLTVL.